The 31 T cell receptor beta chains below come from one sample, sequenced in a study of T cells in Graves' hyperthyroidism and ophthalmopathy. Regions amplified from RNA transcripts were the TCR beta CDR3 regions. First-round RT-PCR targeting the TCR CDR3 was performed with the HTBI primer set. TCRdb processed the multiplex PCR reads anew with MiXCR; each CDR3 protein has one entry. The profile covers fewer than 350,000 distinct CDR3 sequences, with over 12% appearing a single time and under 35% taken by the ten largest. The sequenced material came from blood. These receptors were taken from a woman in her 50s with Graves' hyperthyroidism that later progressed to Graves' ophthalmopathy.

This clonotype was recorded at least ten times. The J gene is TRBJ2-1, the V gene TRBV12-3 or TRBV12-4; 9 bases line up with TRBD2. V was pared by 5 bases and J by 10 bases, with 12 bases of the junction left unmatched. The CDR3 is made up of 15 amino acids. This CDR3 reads CASSRPGGGGGEQFF. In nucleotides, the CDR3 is TGTGCCAGCAGTCGCCCCGGGGGCGGGGGGGGAGAGCAGTTCTTC.

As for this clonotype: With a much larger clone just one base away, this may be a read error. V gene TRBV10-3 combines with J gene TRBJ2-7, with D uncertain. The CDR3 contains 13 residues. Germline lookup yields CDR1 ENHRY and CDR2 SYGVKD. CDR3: CAISDDLSYEQHF. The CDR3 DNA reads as TGTGCCATCAGTGACGATCTCTCCTACGAGCAGCACTTC.

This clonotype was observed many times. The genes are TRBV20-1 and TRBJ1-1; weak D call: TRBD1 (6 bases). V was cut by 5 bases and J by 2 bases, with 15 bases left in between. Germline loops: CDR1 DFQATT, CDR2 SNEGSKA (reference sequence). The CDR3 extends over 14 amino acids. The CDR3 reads CSARRGQINTEAFF. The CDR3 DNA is TGCAGTGCTCGTCGCGGACAGATAAACACTGAAGCTTTCTTT.

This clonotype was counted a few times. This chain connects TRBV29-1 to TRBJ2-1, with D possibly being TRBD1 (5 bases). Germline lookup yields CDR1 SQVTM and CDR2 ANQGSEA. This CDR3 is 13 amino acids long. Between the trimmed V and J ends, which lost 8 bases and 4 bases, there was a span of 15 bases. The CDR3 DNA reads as TGCAGCCATGGACACCGAGCTTACAATGAGCAGTTCTTC. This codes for CSHGHRAYNEQFF.

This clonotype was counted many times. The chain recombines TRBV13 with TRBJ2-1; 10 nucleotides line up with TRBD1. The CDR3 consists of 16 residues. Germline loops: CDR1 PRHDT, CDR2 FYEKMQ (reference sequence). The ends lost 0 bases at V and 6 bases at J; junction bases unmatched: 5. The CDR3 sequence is CASSLGTGGNLNEQFF. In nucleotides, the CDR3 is TGTGCCAGCAGCTTAGGGACAGGGGGCAACCTCAATGAGCAGTTCTTC.

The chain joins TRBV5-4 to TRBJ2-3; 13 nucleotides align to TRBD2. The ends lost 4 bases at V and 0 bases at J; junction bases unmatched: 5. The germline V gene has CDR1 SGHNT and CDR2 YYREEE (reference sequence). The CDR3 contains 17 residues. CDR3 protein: CASSPLAGGTSTDTQYF. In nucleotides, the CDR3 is TGTGCCAGCAGCCCACTAGCGGGGGGGACTAGCACAGATACGCAGTATTTT.

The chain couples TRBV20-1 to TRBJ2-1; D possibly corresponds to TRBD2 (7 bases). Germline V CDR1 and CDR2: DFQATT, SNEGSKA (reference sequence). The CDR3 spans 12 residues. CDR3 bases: TGCAGCGAAGGGGGGGGGGCGAATGAGCAGTTCTTC. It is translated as CSEGGGANEQFF.

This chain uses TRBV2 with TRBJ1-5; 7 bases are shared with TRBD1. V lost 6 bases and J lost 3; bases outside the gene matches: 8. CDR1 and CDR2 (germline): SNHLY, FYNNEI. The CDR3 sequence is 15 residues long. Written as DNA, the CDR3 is TGTGCCAGCAGGCCAAATACAGGGGTCAATCAGCCCCAGCATTTT. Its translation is CASRPNTGVNQPQHF.

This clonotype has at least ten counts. The CDR3 here is CSAKDGLNTEAFF. CDR3 coding DNA: TGCAGTGCTAAAGACGGTCTGAACACTGAAGCTTTCTTT. The chain employs TRBV20-1 and TRBJ1-1; D gene unclear. CDR1 is DFQATT, CDR2 SNEGSKA, per germline (reference sequence). Trimming removed 4 bases at V and 0 bases at J, with 9 bases between. The CDR3 has 13 amino acids.

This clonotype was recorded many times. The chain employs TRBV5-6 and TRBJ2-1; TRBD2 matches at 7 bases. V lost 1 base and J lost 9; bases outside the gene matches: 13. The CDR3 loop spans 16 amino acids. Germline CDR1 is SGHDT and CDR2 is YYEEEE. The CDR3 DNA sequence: TGTGCCAGCAGCTTGAGAGCCAGCGGGGCGCAGGGTGAGCAGTTCTTC. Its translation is CASSLRASGAQGEQFF. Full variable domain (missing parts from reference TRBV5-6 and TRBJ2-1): DAGVTQSPTHLIKTRGQQVTLRCSPKSGHDTVSWYQQALGQGPQFIFQYYEEEERQRGNFPDRFSGHQFPNYSSELNVNALLLGDSALYLCASSLRASGAQGEQFFGPGTRLTVL.

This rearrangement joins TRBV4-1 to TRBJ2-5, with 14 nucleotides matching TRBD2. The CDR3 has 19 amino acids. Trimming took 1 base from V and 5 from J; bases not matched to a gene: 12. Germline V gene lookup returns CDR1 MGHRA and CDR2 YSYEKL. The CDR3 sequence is CASSQGGTSGRERRETQYF. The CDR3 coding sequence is TGCGCCAGCAGCCAAGGGGGGACTAGCGGGAGAGAACGGAGGGAGACCCAGTACTTC.

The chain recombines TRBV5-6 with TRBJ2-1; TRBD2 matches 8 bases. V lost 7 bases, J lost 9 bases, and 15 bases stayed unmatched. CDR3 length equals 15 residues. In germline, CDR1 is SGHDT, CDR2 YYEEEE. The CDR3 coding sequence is TGTGCCAGCGGCCCCCGCGGGGGGCGATTTGGTGAGCAGTTCTTC. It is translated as CASGPRGGRFGEQFF.

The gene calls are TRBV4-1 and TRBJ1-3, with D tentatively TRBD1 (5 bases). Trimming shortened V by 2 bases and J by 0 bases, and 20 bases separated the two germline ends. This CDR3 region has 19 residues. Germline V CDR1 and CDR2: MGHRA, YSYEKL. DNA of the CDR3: TGCGCCAGCAGCCAAAGGGACCGGGGGAGCGGAAGCTCTGGAAACACCATATATTTT. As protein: CASSQRDRGSGSSGNTIYF.

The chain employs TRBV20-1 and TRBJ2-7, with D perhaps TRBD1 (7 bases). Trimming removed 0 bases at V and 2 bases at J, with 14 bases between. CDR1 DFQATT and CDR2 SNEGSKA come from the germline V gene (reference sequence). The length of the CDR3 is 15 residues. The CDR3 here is CSARDQGGITYEQYF. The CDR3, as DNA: TGCAGTGCTAGAGATCAGGGGGGCATTACCTACGAGCAGTACTTC.

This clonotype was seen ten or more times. CDR3 residues: CSVVDRGNGLAFF. The CDR3 DNA reads TGCAGCGTCGTGGACAGGGGGAATGGATTAGCTTTCTTT. This sequence joins TRBV29-1 and TRBJ1-1; 10 nucleotides match TRBD1. The V gene end was trimmed by 6 bases and the J gene end by 10 bases; junction bases not matched to a gene: 11. The CDR3 length is 13 residues. The germline V gene encodes CDR1 SQVTM and CDR2 ANQGSEA.

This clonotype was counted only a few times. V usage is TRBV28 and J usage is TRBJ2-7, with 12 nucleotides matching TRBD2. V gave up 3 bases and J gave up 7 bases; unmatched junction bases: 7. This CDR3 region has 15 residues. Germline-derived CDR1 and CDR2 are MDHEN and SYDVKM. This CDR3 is CASSFLAGGPGEQYF. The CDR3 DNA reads TGTGCCAGCAGTTTTCTAGCGGGAGGGCCGGGAGAGCAGTACTTC.

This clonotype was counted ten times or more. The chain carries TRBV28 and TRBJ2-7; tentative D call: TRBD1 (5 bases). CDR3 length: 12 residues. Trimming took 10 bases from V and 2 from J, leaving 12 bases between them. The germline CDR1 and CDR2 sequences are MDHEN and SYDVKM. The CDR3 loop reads CAIAGFTYEQYF. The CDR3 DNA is TGTGCCATCGCAGGGTTCACCTACGAGCAGTACTTC.

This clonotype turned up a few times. The CDR3 loop is CASQTSGRTYEQYF. The CDR3 region has the DNA TGTGCCAGTCAGACTAGCGGCCGAACCTACGAGCAGTACTTC. The chain recombines TRBV6-2 or TRBV6-3 with TRBJ2-7; 9 positions agree with TRBD2. From germline, CDR1 is MNHEY and CDR2 SVGEGT. Trimming took 9 bases from V and 2 from J; bases not matched to a gene: 8. The CDR3 loop spans 14 amino acids.

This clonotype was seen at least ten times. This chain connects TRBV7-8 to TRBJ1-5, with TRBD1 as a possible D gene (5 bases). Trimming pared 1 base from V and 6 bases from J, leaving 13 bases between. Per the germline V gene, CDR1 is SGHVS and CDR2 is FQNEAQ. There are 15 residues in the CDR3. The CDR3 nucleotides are TGTGCCAGCAGCTTAGGTCCAGGCGGGGGTCAGCCCCAGCATTTT. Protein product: CASSLGPGGGQPQHF.

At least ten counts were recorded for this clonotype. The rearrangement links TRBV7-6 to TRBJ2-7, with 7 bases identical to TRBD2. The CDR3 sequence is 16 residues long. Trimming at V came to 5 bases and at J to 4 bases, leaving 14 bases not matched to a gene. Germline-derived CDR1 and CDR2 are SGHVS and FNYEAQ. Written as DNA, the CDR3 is TGTGCCAGCAGCCCTAGCCCCGGACTAGTCGGATACGAGCAGTACTTC. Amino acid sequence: CASSPSPGLVGYEQYF.

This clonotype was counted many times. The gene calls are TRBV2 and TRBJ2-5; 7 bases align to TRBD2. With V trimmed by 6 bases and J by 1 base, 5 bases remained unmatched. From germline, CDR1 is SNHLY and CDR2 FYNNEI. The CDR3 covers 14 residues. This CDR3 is CASRKTGGQETQYF. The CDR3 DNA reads TGTGCCAGCAGGAAAACGGGGGGCCAAGAGACCCAGTACTTC.

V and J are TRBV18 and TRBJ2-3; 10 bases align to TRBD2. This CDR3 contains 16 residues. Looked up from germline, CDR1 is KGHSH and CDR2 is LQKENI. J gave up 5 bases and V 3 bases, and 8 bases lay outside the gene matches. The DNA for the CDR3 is TGTGCCAGCTCACCGGGGCTAGCGGGAGCCCAAGATACGCAGTATTTT. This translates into CASSPGLAGAQDTQYF. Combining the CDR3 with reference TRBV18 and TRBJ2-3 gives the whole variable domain NAGVMQNPRHLVRRRGQEARLRCSPMKGHSHVYWYRQLPEEGLKFMVYLQKENIIDESGMPKERFSAEFPKEGPSILRIQQVVRGDSAAYFCASSPGLAGAQDTQYFGPGTRLTVL.

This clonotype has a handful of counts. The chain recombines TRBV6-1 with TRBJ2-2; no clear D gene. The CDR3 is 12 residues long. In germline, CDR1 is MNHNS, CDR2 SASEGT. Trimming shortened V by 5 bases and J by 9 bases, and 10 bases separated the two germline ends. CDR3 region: CASSSAGRELFF. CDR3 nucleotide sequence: TGTGCCAGCAGTTCCGCCGGTAGGGAGCTGTTTTTT.

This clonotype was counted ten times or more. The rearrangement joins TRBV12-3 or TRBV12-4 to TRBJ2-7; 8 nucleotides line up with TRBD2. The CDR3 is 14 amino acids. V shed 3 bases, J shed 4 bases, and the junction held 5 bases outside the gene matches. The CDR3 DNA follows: TGTGCCAGCAGTTTTCGGGGGGGCCATTACGAGCAGTACTTC. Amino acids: CASSFRGGHYEQYF.

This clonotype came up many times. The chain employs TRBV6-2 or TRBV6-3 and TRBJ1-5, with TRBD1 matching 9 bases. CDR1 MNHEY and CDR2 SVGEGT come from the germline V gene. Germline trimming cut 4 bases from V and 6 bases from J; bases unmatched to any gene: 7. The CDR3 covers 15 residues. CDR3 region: CASSSGQGIAQPQHF. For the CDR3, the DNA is TGTGCCAGCAGTTCAGGACAGGGGATAGCTCAGCCCCAGCATTTT.

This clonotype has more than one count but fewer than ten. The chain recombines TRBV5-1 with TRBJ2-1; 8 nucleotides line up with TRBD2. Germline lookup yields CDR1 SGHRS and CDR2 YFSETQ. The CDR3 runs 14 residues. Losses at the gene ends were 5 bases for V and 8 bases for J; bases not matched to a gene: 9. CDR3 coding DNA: TGCGCCAGCAGAATTGTTAGCGGGAACGATGAGCAGTTCTTC. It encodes CASRIVSGNDEQFF.

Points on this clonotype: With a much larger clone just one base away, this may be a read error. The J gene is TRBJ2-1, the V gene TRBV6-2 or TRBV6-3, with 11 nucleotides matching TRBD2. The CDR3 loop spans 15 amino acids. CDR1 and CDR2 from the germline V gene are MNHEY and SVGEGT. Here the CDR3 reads CACSYASGRRNEQFF. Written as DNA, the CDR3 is TGTGCCTGCAGTTACGCTAGCGGGAGGCGCAATGAGCAGTTCTTC.

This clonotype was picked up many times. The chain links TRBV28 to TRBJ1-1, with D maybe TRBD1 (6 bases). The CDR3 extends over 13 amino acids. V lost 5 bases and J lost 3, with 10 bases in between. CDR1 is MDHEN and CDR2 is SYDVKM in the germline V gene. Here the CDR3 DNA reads TGTGCCAGCAGTCAGACAGGCTACACTGAAGCTTTCTTT. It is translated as CASSQTGYTEAFF.

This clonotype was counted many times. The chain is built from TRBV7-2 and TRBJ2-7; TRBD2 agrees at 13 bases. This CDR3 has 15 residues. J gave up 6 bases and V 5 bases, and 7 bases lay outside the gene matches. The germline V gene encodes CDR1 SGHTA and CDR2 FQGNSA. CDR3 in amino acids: CASSVRGLAGVEQYF. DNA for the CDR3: TGTGCCAGCAGCGTAAGAGGACTAGCGGGGGTCGAGCAGTACTTC. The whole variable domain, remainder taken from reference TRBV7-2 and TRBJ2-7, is GAGVSQSPSNKVTEKGKDVELRCDPISGHTALYWYRQSLGQGLEFLIYFQGNSAPDKSGLPSDRFSAERTGGSVSTLTIQRTQQEDSAVYLCASSVRGLAGVEQYFGPGTRLTVT.

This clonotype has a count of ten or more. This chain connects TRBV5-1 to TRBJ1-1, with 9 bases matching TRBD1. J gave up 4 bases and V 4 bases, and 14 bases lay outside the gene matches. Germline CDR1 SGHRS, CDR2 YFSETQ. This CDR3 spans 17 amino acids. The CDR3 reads CASSPGTGTRSGTEAFF. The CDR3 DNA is TGCGCCAGCAGCCCCGGGACAGGGACGCGTTCGGGCACTGAAGCTTTCTTT.

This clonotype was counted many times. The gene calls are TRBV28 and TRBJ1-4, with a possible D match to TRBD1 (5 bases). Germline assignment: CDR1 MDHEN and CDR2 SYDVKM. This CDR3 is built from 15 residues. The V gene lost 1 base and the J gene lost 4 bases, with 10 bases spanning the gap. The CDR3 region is CASSLFKGDNEKLFF. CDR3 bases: TGTGCCAGCAGTTTATTTAAAGGGGATAATGAAAAACTGTTTTTT.